A single sample is the source of the 22 T cell receptor beta chains below, sequenced in a study of cytomegalovirus exposure and HLA in healthy donors (dated by TCRdb to about 2017). Libraries came from the immunoSEQ multiplex PCR assay. For the multiplex PCR, a mixture combining 60 forward primers for TCR Vbeta segments and 13 reverse primers for TCR Jbeta segments was used. The clones in this table, taken by TCRdb from immuneACCESS, are in-frame only. Not every clone is retained; where verified, under half of the shortfall comes from an unresolved V gene, and the cause of the rest is unknown. The sample table records 150,000 or so clones; 77% of these occur just once. 4.2% of the sample goes to the ten largest clones. Sequenced sample: PBMCs. The receptors originated from a male donor in good health and CMV-seropositive.

The CDR3 reads CASSPRQGESSGNTIYF. Here the CDR3 DNA reads TGTGCCAGCAGCCCACGACAGGGGGAAAGCTCTGGAAACACCATATATTTT. The J gene is TRBJ1-3, the V gene TRBV14; the match to TRBD1 covers 9 bases. Germline CDR1 SGHDN, CDR2 FVKESK. The CDR3 sequence is 17 residues long. The V segment lost 4 bases and the J segment 0 bases; nucleotides outside the gene matches: 7.

The rearrangement uses TRBV16 and TRBJ1-1; D is undetermined. This CDR3 has 15 residues. Trimming left V 3 bases short and J 8 bases short, with 19 bases between. The germline V gene has CDR1 KGHSY and CDR2 FQNENV. CDR3 nucleotide sequence: TGTGCCAGCAGCCAGCCCGAGGGAGGGATCGGAGAAGCTTTCTTT. This encodes CASSQPEGGIGEAFF.

This clone was counted only a few times. This chain joins TRBV5-1 and TRBJ2-5; 12 nucleotides align to TRBD2. After removal of 4 bases from V and 4 bases from J, the junction contained 8 bases not matched to a gene. Germline CDR1 SGHRS, CDR2 YFSETQ. This CDR3 comprises 16 residues. The CDR3 is CASSIQTSGGGETQYF. DNA of the CDR3: TGCGCCAGCAGCATACAGACTAGCGGGGGAGGAGAGACCCAGTACTTC.

This clone turned up a few times. The J gene is TRBJ1-2, the V gene TRBV2, with TRBD1 matching over 8 bases. With 3 bases clipped from V and 12 bases from J, the junction kept 6 bases outside the gene matches. The CDR3 contains 12 residues. Germline CDR1 and CDR2: SNHLY and FYNNEI. The CDR3 loop reads CASSEVQGANTF. Written as DNA, the CDR3 is TGTGCCAGCAGTGAGGTTCAGGGGGCGAACACCTTC.

This clone has a single count. The chain employs TRBV7-6 and TRBJ2-1; 9 positions agree with TRBD1. This CDR3 is built from 18 residues. V shed 0 bases and J 9 bases; nucleotides not matched to a gene: 15. CDR1 and CDR2 from the germline V gene are SGHVS and FNYEAQ. The CDR3 protein is CASSLAPGGDRVAGEQFF. The DNA for the CDR3 is TGTGCCAGCAGCTTAGCTCCTGGGGGGGACAGGGTAGCGGGTGAGCAGTTCTTC. Full variable domain (remainder filled in from reference TRBV7-6 and TRBJ2-1): GAGVSQSPRYKVTKRGQDVALRCDPISGHVSLYWYRQALGQGPEFLTYFNYEAQQDKSGLPNDRFSAERPEGSISTLTIQRTEQRDSAMYRCASSLAPGGDRVAGEQFFGPGTRLTVL.

The J gene is TRBJ2-3, the V gene TRBV7-2, with 8 bases identical to TRBD2. V trimming: 5 bases; J trimming: 5 bases; junction bases outside the gene matches: 9. Germline V CDR1 and CDR2: SGHTA, FQGNSA. The CDR3 length is 15 residues. DNA for the CDR3: TGTGCCAGCAGCAAAAGGCGGCTAGCGGGAGATACGCAGTATTTT. Translated: CASSKRRLAGDTQYF.

With regard to this clone: The junction differs from germline at one of its ends, possibly a read error. This chain uses TRBV6-4 with TRBJ2-3, with a possible D match to TRBD2 (5 bases). The CDR3 runs to 13 residues. From germline, CDR1 is MRHNA and CDR2 SNTAGT. The CDR3 region has the DNA TGTGCCAGCAGCGCCAGCGGTACAGCTACGCAGTATTTT. Its translation: CASSASGTATQYF.

The V and J genes are TRBV2 and TRBJ1-2; D unresolved. The CDR3 runs 13 residues. Germline-derived CDR1 and CDR2 are SNHLY and FYNNEI. V was shortened by 3 bases and J by 4 bases, with 9 bases between the two germline ends. The CDR3 DNA sequence: TGTGCCAGCAGTGAGAGACTATTCTATGGCTACACCTTC. Residues: CASSERLFYGYTF.

This clone turned up a few times. J is TRBJ1-2 and V is TRBV19; possibly TRBD1 for D (6 bases). Germline loops: CDR1 LNHDA, CDR2 SQIVND (reference sequence). The CDR3 is made up of 14 amino acids. V was trimmed by 5 bases and J by 0 bases, leaving 10 bases between them. CDR3 amino acids: CASSPAGANYGYTF. Written as DNA, the CDR3 is TGTGCCAGTAGTCCGGCAGGGGCTAACTATGGCTACACCTTC.

This clone appeared once. The chain links TRBV7-9 to TRBJ1-5; D gene unclear. CDR1 SEHNR and CDR2 FQNEAQ come from the germline V gene (reference sequence). Trimming pared 1 base from V and 9 bases from J, leaving 7 bases between. CDR3 length equals 12 residues. CDR3 in amino acids: CASSLGGAPQHF. The CDR3 DNA is TGTGCCAGCAGCTTAGGGGGAGCGCCCCAGCATTTT.

V usage is TRBV6-1 and J usage is TRBJ2-3, with 7 positions matching TRBD1. Germline CDR1 MNHNS, CDR2 SASEGT. The CDR3 is made up of 14 amino acids. The V and J ends lost 8 bases and 0 bases, in that order; junction bases with no gene match: 5. CDR3 in DNA: TGTGCCAGCTCAAGACAGGGTAGCACAGATACGCAGTATTTT. Protein sequence: CASSRQGSTDTQYF.

This clone has just one count. V is TRBV27 and J is TRBJ2-7; TRBD1 matches at 10 bases. Trimming removed 4 bases from V and 3 bases from J; junction bases left unmatched: 3. Germline CDR1 and CDR2: MNHEY and SMNVEV (reference sequence). The CDR3 runs 14 residues. CDR3 sequence: CASSSDRGLYEQYF. Written as DNA, the CDR3 is TGTGCCAGCAGTTCAGACAGGGGGCTCTACGAGCAGTACTTC.

Notes on this clone: The junction departs from the called germline gene at one end, perhaps through a read error. V usage is TRBV20-1 and J usage is TRBJ2-3, with 12 bases aligning to TRBD2. This CDR3 is built from 11 residues. Germline V gives CDR1 DFQATT, CDR2 SNEGSKA (reference sequence). In DNA, the CDR3 is TGCAGTGCTAGAGGACTAGCGGGGGAAAATTTT. Its translation is CSARGLAGENF.

The chain recombines TRBV2 with TRBJ2-7, with 11 bases lining up with TRBD1. V gave up 4 bases and J gave up 5 bases; unmatched junction bases: 4. Germline loops: CDR1 SNHLY, CDR2 FYNNEI. This CDR3 contains 14 residues. The CDR3 region is CASSGTGGWNEQYF. The CDR3 region has the DNA TGTGCCAGCAGTGGGACAGGGGGCTGGAACGAGCAGTACTTC.

This rearrangement joins TRBV28 to TRBJ1-5; D is uncertain. The V end lost 2 bases, the J end lost 2 bases, and 13 bases lay between the germline ends. The CDR3 loop spans 16 amino acids. Germline V lookup: CDR1 MDHEN, CDR2 SYDVKM. CDR3 sequence: CASSLRRGQGNQPQHF. In DNA form, the CDR3 reads TGTGCCAGCAGTTTAAGACGCGGGCAGGGCAATCAGCCCCAGCATTTT.

The CDR3 sequence: CASSILGQGLNTEAFF. CDR3 bases: TGTGCCAGCAGTATCCTAGGACAGGGGTTGAACACTGAAGCTTTCTTT. The chain couples TRBV28 to TRBJ1-1, with TRBD1 matching over 9 bases. V lost 5 bases and J lost 0; bases outside the gene matches: 7. Germline V gives CDR1 MDHEN, CDR2 SYDVKM. This CDR3 spans 16 amino acids.

About this clone itself: One end of the junction fails to match germline, which may point to a read error. This chain uses TRBV6-5 with TRBJ2-4, with TRBD1 matching 9 bases. The V gene's germline CDR1 is MNHEY and CDR2 SVGAGI. CDR3 length equals 15 residues. The CDR3 reads CASRARQGGKNSQYF. CDR3 bases: TGTGCCAGCAGAGCAAGACAGGGGGGAAAAAACAGTCAGTACTTC.

The V call is TRBV14, the J call TRBJ1-4; D is ambiguous. Deletions cut 4 bases from V and 0 bases from J, with 9 bases between. The germline V gene has CDR1 SGHDN and CDR2 FVKESK. The CDR3 has 15 amino acids. The CDR3 spells CASSRVYATNEKLFF. The CDR3 coding sequence is TGTGCCAGCAGCCGAGTTTATGCAACTAATGAAAAACTGTTTTTT.

The rearrangement uses TRBV7-3 and TRBJ2-3; 14 bases align to TRBD2. V was clipped by 5 bases and J by 4 bases; unmatched bases: 2. Per germline, CDR1 SGHTA and CDR2 FQGTGA. This CDR3 is built from 15 residues. CDR3 in DNA: TGTGCCAGCAGCGGGACTAGCGGGAGCCCAGATACGCAGTATTTT. This translates into CASSGTSGSPDTQYF. Full variable domain (missing parts from reference TRBV7-3 and TRBJ2-3): GAGVSQTPSNKVTEKGKYVELRCDPISGHTALYWYRQSLGQGPEFLIYFQGTGAADDSGLPNDRFFAVRPEGSVSTLKIQRTERGDSAVYLCASSGTSGSPDTQYFGPGTRLTVL.

The chain links TRBV29-1 to TRBJ2-1; D is perhaps TRBD1 (6 bases). Trimming took 8 bases from V and 6 from J, leaving 20 bases between them. Looked up from germline, CDR1 is SQVTM and CDR2 is ANQGSEA. The CDR3 length is 14 residues. CDR3 nucleotides: TGCAGCTGCCTCAGGGGAGTTACGTCCAATGAGCAGTTCTTC. This sequence encodes CSCLRGVTSNEQFF.

The chain employs TRBV5-1 and TRBJ2-3, with 11 bases matching TRBD2. The germline V gene has CDR1 SGHRS and CDR2 YFSETQ. The CDR3 totals 16 residues. J was trimmed by 4 bases and V by 1 base; bases with no gene match: 5. CDR3 loop: CASSLKLAGAADTQYF. CDR3 bases: TGCGCCAGCAGCTTGAAACTAGCGGGAGCAGCAGATACGCAGTATTTT.

V and J are TRBV7-9 and TRBJ2-3; 10 bases align to TRBD2. CDR1 SEHNR and CDR2 FQNEAQ come from the germline V gene (reference sequence). Trimming cost V 5 bases and J 5 bases; bases outside gene matches: 16. This CDR3 region has 18 residues. Here the CDR3 reads CASSPLRPSGSKQDTQYF. CDR3 nucleotides: TGTGCCAGCAGCCCTTTAAGGCCTAGCGGGAGTAAACAAGATACGCAGTATTTT.